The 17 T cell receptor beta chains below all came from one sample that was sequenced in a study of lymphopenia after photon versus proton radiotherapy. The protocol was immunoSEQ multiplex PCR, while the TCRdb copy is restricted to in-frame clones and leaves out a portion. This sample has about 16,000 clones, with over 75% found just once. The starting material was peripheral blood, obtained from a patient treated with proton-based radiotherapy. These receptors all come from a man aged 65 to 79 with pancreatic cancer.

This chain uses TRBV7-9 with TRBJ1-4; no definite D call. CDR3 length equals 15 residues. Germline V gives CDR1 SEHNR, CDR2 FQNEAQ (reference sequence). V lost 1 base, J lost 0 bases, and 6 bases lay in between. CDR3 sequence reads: CASSLGAATNEKLFF. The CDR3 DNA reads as TGTGCCAGCAGCTTAGGAGCGGCAACTAATGAAAAACTGTTTTTT.

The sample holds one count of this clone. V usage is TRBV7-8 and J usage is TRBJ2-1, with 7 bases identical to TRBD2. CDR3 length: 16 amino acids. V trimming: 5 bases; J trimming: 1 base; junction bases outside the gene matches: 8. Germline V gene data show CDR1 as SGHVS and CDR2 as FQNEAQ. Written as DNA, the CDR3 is TGTGCCAGCAGCGCCCCAGCGGGATTTTCCTACAATGAGCAGTTCTTC. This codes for CASSAPAGFSYNEQFF.

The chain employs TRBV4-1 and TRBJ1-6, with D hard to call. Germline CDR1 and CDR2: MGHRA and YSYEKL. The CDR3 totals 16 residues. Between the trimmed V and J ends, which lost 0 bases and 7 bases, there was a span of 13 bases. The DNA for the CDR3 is TGCGCCAGCAGCCAAGAAGGGAACCGCATGAATTCACCCCTCCACTTT. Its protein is CASSQEGNRMNSPLHF.

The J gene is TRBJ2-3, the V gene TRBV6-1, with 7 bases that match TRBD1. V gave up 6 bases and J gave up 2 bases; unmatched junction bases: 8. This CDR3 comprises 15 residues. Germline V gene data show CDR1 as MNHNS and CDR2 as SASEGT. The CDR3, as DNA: TGTGCCAGCAGCCCTCGTGGGACAGCCACAGATACGCAGTATTTT. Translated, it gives CASSPRGTATDTQYF.

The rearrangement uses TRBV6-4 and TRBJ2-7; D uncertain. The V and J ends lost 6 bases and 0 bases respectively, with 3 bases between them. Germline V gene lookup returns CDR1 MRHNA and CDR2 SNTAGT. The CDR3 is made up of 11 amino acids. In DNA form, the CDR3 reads TGTGCCAGCAGGAGCTCCTACGAGCAGTACTTC. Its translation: CASRSSYEQYF.

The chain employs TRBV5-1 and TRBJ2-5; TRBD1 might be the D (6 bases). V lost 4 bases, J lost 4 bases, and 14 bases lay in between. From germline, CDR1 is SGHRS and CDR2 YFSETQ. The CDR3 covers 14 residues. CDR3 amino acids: CASSARDMSETQYF. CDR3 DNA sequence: TGCGCCAGCAGCGCCCGGGACATGTCAGAGACCCAGTACTTC.

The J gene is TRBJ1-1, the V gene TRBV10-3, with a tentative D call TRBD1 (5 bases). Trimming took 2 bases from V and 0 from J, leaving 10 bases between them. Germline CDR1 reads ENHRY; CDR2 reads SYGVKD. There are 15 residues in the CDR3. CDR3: CAISETQDLNTEAFF. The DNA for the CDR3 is TGTGCCATCAGTGAGACACAGGACTTGAACACTGAAGCTTTCTTT.

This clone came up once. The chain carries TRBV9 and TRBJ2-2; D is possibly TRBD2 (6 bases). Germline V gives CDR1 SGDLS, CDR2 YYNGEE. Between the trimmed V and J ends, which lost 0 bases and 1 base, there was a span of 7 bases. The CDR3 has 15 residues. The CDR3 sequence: CASSVGSGNTGELFF. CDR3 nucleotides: TGTGCCAGCAGCGTAGGTAGCGGGAACACCGGGGAGCTGTTTTTT.

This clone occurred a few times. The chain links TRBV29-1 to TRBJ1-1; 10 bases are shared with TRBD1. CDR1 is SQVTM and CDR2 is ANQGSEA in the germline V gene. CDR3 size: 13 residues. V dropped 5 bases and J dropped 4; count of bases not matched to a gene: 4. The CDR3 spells CSVRTGGGTEAFF. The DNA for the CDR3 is TGCAGCGTTAGGACAGGGGGTGGCACTGAAGCTTTCTTT.

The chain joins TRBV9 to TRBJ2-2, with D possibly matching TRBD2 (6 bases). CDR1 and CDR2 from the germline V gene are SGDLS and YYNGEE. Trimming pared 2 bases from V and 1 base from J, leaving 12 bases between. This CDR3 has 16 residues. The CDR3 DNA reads TGTGCCAGCAGCGTTTCCGGGAGTCAGAACACCGGGGAGCTGTTTTTT. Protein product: CASSVSGSQNTGELFF.

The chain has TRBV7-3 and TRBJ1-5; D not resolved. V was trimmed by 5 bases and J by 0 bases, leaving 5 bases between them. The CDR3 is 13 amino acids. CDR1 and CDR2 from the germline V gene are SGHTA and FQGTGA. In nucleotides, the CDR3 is TGTGCCAGCAGCCCAAATAGCAATCAGCCCCAGCATTTT. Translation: CASSPNSNQPQHF. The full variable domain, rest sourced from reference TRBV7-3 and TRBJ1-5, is GAGVSQTPSNKVTEKGKYVELRCDPISGHTALYWYRQSLGQGPEFLIYFQGTGAADDSGLPNDRFFAVRPEGSVSTLKIQRTERGDSAVYLCASSPNSNQPQHFGDGTRLSIL.

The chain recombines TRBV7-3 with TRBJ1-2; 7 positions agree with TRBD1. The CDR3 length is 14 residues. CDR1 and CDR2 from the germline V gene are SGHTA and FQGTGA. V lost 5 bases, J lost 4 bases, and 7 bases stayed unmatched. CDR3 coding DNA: TGTGCCAGCAGCCCAACCGACAGGGCCTATGGCTACACCTTC. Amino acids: CASSPTDRAYGYTF.

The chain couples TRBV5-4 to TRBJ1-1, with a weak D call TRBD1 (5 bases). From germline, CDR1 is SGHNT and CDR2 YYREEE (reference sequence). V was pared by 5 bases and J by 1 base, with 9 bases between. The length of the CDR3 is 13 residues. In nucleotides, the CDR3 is TGTGCCAGCAGAATCGGGGGGAACACTGAAGCTTTCTTT. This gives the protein CASRIGGNTEAFF.

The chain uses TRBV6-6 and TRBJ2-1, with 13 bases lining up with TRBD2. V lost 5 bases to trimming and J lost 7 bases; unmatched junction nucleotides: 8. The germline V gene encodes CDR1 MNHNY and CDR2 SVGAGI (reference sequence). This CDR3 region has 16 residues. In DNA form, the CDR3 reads TGTGCCAGCAGTCCGCGACTAGCGGGAGGTCAGAATGAGCAGTTCTTC. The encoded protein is CASSPRLAGGQNEQFF.

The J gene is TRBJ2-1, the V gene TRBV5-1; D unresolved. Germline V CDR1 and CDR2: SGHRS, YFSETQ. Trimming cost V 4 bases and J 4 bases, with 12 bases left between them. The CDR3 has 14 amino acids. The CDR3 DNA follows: TGCGCCAGCAGCGGAATTACAGAGTACAATGAGCAGTTCTTC. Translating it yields CASSGITEYNEQFF. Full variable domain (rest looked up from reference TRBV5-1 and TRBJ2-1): KAGVTQTPRYLIKTRGQQVTLSCSPISGHRSVSWYQQTPGQGLQFLFEYFSETQRNKGNFPGRFSGRQFSNSRSEMNVSTLELGDSALYLCASSGITEYNEQFFGPGTRLTVL.

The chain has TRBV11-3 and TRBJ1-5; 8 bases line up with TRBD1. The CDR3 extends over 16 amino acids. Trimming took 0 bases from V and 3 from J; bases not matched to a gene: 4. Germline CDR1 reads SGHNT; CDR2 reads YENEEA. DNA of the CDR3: TGTGCCAGCAGCTTAGATAGGACAGGGTACAATCAGCCCCAGCATTTT. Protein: CASSLDRTGYNQPQHF.

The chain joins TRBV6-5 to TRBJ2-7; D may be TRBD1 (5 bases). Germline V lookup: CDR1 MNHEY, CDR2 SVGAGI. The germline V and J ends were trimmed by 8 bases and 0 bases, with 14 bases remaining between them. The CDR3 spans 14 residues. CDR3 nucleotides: TGTGCCAGCCAGGGCAGGTTGAACTCCTACGAGCAGTACTTC. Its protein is CASQGRLNSYEQYF.